What follows describes a single T cell receptor (beta chain). The data were taken from a study of blood T cell repertoires in COVID-19. Repertoires were generated with immunoSEQ multiplex PCR, while TCRdb's copy carries only in-frame clones and drops some. The data contain roughly 60,000 clones, around 87% of them singletons. The CDR3 length is 12 residues. V lost 0 bases, J lost 8 bases, and 10 bases lay in between. Germline V gene data show CDR1 as GTSNPN and CDR2 as SVGIG (reference sequence). The sequenced material came from peripheral blood. The receptor was derived from a man between 65 and 85 years old with acute or convalescent COVID-19. J is TRBJ1-2 and V is TRBV30; D remains ambiguous. The CDR3 spells CAWSVGRGGYTF. The DNA of the CDR3 is TGTGCCTGGAGTGTTGGTCGTGGCGGCTACACCTTC. The full variable domain, in which reference TRBV30 and TRBJ1-2 provide the parts outside the CDR3, is SQTIHQWPATLVQPVGSPLSLECTVEGTSNPNLYWYRQAAGRGLQLLFYSVGIGQISSEVPQNLSASRPQDRQFILSSKKLLLSDSGFYLCAWSVGRGGYTFGSGTRLTVV.